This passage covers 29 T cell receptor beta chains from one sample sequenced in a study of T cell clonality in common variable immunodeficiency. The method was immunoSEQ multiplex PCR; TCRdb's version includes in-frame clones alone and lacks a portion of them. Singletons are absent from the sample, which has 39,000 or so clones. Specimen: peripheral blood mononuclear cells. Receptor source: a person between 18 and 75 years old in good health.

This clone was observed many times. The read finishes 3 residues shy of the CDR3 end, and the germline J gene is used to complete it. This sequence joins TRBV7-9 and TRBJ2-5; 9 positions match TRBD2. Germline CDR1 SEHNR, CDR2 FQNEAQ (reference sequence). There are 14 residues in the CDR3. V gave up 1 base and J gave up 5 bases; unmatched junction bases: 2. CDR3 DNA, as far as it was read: TGTGCCAGCAGCTTAGTAGCGGGAGCGGAGACC. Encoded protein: CASSLVAGAET. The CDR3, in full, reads CASSLVAGAETQYF.

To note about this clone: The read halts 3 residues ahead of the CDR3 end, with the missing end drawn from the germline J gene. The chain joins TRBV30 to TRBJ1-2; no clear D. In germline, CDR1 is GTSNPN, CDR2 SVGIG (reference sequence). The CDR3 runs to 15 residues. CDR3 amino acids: CAWSSGRLSYNDYTF. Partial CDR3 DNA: TGTGCCTGGTCTAGCGGGAGGCTATCCTACAATGAC. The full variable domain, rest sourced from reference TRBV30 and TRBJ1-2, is SQTIHQWPATLVQPVGSPLSLECTVEGTSNPNLYWYRQAAGRGLQLLFYSVGIGQISSEVPQNLSASRPQDRQFILSSKKLLLSDSGFYLCAWSSGRLSYNDYTFGSGTRLTVV.

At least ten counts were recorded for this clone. CDR3 in amino acids: CASSPGQGVHYGYTF. The CDR3 bases that were read are TGTGCCAGTAGCCCGGGGCAGGGGGTACACTATGGC. The chain employs TRBV19 and TRBJ1-2; 7 nucleotides agree with TRBD1. The CDR3 end lies 3 residues beyond the end of the read and is filled in from the germline J gene. Germline assignment: CDR1 LNHDA and CDR2 SQIVND (reference sequence). V gave up 6 bases and J gave up 3 bases; unmatched junction bases: 10. The CDR3 totals 15 residues.

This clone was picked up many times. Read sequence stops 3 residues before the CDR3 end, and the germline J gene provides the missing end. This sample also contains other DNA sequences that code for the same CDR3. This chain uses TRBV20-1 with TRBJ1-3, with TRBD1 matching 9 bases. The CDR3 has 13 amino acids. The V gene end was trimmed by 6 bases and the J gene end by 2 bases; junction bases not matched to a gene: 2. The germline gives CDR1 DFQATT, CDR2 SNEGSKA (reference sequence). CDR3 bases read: TGCAGTGCCCGGACAGGGGCTGGAAACACC. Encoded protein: CSARTGAGNT. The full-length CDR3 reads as CSARTGAGNTIYF.

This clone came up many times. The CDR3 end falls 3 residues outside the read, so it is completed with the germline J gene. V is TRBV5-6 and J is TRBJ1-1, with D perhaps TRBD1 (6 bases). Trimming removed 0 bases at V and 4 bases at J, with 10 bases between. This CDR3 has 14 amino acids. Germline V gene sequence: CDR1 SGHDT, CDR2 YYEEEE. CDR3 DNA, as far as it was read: TGTGCCAGCAGCTTGGAGAAGGGGGTCACTGAA. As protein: CASSLEKGVTE. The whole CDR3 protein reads CASSLEKGVTEAFF.

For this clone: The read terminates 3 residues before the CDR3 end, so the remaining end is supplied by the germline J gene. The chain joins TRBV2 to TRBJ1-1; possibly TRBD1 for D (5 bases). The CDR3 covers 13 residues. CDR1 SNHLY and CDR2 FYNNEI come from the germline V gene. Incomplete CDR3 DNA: TGTGCCAGCAGTGGGGAAGGGGCTGGGGAA. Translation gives CASSGEGAGE. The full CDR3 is CASSGEGAGEAFF.

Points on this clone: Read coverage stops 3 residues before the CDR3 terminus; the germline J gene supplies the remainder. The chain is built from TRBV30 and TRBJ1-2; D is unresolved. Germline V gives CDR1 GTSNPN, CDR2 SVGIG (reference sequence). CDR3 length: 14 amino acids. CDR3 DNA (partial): TGTGCCTGGAGTAAGGGCCAAGAATACAATGAC. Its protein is CAWSKGQEYND. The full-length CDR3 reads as CAWSKGQEYNDYTF. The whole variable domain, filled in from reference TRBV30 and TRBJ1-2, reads SQTIHQWPATLVQPVGSPLSLECTVEGTSNPNLYWYRQAAGRGLQLLFYSVGIGQISSEVPQNLSASRPQDRQFILSSKKLLLSDSGFYLCAWSKGQEYNDYTFGSGTRLTVV.

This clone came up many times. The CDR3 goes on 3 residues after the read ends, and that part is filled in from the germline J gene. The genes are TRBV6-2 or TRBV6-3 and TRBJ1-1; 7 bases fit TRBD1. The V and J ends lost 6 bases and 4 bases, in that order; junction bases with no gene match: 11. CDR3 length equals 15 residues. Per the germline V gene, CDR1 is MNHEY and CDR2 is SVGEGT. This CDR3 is CASRYRPGQLTEAFF. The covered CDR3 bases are TGTGCCAGCAGATACAGACCGGGACAGCTCACTGAA.

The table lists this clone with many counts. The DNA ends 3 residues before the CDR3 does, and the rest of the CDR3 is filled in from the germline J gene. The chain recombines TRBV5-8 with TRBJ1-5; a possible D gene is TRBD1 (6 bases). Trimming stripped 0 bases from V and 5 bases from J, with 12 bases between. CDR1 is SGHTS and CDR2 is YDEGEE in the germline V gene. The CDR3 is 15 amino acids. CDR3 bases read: TGTGCCAGCAGCTTGGTTCCCAGGGGCTATCAGCCC. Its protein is CASSLVPRGYQP. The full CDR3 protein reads CASSLVPRGYQPQHF.

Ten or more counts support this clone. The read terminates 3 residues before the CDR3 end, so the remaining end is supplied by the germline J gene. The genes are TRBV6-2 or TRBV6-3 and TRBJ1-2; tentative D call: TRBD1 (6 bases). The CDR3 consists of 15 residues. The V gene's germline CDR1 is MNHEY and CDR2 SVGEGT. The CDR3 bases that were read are TGTGCCAGCAGTTACTCACAGGGCACATCGCGGGGC. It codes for CASSYSQGTSRG. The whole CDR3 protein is CASSYSQGTSRGYTF.

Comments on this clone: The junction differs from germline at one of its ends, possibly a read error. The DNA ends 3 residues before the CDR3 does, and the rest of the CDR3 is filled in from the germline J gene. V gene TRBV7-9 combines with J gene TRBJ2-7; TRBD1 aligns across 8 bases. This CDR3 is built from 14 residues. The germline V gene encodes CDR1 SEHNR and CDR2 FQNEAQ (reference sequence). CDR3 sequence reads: CSSSLGQGAYEQYF. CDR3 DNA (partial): TGTTCCAGCAGCTTAGGGCAGGGGGCATACGAG.

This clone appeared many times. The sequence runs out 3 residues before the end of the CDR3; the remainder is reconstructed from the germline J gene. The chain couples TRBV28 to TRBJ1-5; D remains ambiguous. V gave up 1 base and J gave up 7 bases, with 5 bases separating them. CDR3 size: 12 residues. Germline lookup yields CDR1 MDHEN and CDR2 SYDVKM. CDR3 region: CASSLLGQPQHF. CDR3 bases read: TGTGCCAGCAGTTTATTAGGGCAGCCC.

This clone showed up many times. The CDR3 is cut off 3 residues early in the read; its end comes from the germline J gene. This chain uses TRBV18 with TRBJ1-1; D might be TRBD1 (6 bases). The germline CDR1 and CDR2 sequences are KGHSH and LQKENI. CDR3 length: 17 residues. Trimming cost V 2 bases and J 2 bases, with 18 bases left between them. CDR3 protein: CASSPGSIGQRNTEAFF. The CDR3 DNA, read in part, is TGTGCCAGCTCACCAGGGTCAATAGGACAGAGAAACACTGAA.

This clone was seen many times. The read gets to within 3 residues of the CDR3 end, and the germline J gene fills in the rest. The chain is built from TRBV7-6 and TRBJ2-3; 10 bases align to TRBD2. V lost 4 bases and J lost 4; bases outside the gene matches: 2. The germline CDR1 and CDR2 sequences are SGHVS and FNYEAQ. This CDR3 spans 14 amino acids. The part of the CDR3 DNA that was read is TGTGCCAGCAGCTCAGGGACTAGCGCAGATACG. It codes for CASSSGTSADT. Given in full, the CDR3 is CASSSGTSADTQYF.

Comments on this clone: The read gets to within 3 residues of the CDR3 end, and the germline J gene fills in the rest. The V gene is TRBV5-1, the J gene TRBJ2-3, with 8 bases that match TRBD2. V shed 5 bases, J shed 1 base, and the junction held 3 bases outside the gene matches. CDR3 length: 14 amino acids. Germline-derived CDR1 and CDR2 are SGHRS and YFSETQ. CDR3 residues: CASRRAGGTDTQYF. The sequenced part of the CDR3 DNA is TGCGCCAGCAGACGAGCGGGAGGCACAGATACG.

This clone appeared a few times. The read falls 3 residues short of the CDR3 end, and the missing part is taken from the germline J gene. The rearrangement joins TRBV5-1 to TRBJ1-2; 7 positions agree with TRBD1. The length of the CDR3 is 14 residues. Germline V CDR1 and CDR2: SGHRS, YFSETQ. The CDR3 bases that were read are TGCGCCAGCAGCTTGGACAGGGGCACAGATACC. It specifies CASSLDRGTDT. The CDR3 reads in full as CASSLDRGTDTYTF.

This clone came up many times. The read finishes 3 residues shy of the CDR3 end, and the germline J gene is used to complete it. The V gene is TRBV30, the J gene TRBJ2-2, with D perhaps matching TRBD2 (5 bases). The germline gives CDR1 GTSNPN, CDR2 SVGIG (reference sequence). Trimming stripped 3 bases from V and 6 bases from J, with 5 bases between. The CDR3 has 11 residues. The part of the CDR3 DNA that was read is TGTGCCTGGAGAGCGGCCGGGGAG. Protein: CAWRAAGE. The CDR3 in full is CAWRAAGELFF.

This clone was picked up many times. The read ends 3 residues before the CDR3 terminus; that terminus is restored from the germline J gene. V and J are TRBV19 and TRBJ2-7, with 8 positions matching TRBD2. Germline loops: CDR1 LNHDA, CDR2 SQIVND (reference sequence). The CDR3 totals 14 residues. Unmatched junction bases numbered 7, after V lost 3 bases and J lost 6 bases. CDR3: CASSIKSGGGEQYF. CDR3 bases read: TGTGCCAGTAGTATCAAGAGCGGGGGAGGCGAG.

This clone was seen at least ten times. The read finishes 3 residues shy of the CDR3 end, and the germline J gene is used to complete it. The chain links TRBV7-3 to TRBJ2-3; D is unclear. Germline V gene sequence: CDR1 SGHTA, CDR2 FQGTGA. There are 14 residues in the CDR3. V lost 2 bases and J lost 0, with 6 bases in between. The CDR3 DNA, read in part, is TGTGCCAGCAGCTTAGGGCTGAGCACAGATACG. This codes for CASSLGLSTDT. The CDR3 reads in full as CASSLGLSTDTQYF.

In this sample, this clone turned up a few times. The CDR3 DNA, read in part, is TGTGCCAGCAGCTTAGAGGGACTAGCGACAGATACG. Its protein product is CASSLEGLATDT. The whole CDR3 reads CASSLEGLATDTAFF. The chain carries TRBV7-9 and TRBJ1-1; weak D call: TRBD1 (5 bases). The CDR3 goes on 3 residues after the read ends, and that part is filled in from the germline J gene. Germline lookup yields CDR1 SEHNR and CDR2 FQNEAQ (reference sequence). The CDR3 loop spans 15 amino acids.

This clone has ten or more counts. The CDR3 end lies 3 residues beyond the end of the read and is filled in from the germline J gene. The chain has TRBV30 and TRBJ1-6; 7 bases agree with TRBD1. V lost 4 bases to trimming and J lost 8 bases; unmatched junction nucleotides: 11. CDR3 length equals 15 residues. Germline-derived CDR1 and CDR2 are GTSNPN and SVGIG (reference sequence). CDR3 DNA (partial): TGTGCCTGGAACAGGGGCACAGGGGATTATTCACCC. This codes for CAWNRGTGDYSP. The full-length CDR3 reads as CAWNRGTGDYSPLHF.

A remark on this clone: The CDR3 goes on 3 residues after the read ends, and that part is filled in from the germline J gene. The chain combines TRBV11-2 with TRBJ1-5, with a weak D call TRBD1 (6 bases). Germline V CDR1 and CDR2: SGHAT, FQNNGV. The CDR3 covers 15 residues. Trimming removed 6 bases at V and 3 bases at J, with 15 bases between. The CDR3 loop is CASSLLGTPNQPQHF. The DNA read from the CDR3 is TGTGCCAGCAGTCTTCTCGGGACACCCAATCAGCCC.

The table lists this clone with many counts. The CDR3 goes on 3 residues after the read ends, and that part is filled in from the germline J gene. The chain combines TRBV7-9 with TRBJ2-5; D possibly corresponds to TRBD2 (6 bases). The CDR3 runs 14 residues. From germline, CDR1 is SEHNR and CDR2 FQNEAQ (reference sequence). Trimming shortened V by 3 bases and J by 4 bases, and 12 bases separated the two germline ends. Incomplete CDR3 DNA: TGTGCCAGCAGCTTCCCCGGGACTGCAGAGACC. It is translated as CASSFPGTAET. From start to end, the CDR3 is CASSFPGTAETQYF.

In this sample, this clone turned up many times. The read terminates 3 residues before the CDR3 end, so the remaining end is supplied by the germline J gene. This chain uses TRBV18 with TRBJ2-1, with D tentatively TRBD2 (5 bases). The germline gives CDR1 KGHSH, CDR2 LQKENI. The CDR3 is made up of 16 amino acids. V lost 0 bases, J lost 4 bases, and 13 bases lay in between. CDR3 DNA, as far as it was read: TGTGCCAGCTCACCACCCGGACTTACTCAATACAATGAG. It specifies CASSPPGLTQYNE. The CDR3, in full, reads CASSPPGLTQYNEQFF.

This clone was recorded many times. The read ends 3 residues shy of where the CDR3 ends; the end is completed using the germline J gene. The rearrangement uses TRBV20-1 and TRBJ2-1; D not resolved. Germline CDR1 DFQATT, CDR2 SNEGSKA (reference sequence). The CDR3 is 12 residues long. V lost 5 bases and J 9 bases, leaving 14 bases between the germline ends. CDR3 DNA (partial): TGCAGTGCTTCGATACCGAACGGTGAG. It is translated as CSASIPNGE. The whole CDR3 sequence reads CSASIPNGEQFF.

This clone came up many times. The CDR3: CASSADTAYEQYF. CDR3 DNA (partial): TGTGCCAGCAGCGCCGACACAGCCTACGAG. V gene TRBV7-2 combines with J gene TRBJ2-7, with D unresolved. The missing CDR3 end, 3 residues past where the read stops, is filled in from the germline J gene. Germline CDR1 is SGHTA and CDR2 is FQGNSA. V gave up 5 bases and J gave up 2 bases, with 10 bases separating them. The CDR3 loop spans 13 amino acids.

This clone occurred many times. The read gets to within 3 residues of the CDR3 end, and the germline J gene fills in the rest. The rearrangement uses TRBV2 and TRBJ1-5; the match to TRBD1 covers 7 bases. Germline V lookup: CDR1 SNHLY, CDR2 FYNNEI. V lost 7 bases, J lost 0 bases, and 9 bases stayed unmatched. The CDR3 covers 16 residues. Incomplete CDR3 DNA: TGTGCCAGCACCTTCGACAGGGTGGGTAGCAATCAGCCC. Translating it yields CASTFDRVGSNQP. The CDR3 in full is CASTFDRVGSNQPQHF.

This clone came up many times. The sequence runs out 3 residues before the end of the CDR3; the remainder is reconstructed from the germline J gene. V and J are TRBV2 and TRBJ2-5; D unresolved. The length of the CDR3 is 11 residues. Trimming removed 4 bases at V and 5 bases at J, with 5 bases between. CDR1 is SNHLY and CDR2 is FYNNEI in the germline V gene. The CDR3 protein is CASSVGETQYF. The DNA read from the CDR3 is TGTGCCAGCAGTGTCGGGGAGACC.

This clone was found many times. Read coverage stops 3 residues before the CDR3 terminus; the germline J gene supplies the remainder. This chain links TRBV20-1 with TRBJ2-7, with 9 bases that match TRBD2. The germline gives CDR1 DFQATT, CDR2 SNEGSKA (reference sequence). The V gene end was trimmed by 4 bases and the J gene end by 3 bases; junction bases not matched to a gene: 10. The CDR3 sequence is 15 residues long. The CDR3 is CSATSGNVRRYEQYF. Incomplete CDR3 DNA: TGCAGTGCTACTAGCGGGAACGTCCGCCGCTACGAG.